This entry describes one T cell receptor beta chain. Its antigen is unknown. These data belong to a study of T cell responses to AZD1222 COVID-19 vaccine. Regarding the study as a whole: Sampling captured repertoires only after the peak T cell response. Epitopes outside B.1.351 and B.1.1.7 mutated regions reportedly drew nearly half of spike TCRs.

The table came from immunoSEQ multiplex PCR; TCRdb's copy has only in-frame clones and leaves some out. The data show fewer than 150,000 clones, with 80% to 90% seen just once and over 9% held by the top ten. This receptor was taken from an adult who received the AZD1222 COVID-19 vaccine. Sequencing used peripheral blood, obtained 28 days after the second AZD1222 dose.

CDR3 nucleotide sequence: TGTGCCAGCTCACCTATCAGCCGTAGCTCCTACAATGAGCAGTTCTTC. This gives the protein CASSPISRSSYNEQFF. This chain joins TRBV18 and TRBJ2-1; D is uncertain. Deletions cut 3 bases from V and 0 bases from J, with 12 bases between. This CDR3 has 16 amino acids. The V gene's germline CDR1 is KGHSH and CDR2 LQKENI.